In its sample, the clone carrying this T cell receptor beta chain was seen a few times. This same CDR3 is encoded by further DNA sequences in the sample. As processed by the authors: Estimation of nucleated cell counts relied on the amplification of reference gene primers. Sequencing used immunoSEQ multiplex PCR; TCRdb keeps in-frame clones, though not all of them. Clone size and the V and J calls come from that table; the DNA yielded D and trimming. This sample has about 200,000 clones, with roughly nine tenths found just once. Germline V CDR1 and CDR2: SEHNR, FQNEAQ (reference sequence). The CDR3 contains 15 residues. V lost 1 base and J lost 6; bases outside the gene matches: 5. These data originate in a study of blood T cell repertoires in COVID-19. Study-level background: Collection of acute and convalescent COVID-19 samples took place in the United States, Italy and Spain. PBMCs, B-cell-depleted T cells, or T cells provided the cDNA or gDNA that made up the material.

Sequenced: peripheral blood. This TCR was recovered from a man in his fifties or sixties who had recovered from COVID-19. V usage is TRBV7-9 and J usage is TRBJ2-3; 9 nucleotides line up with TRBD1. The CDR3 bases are TGTGCCAGCAGCTTAGGGGACAGGGCAACCGATACGCAGTATTTT. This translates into CASSLGDRATDTQYF.